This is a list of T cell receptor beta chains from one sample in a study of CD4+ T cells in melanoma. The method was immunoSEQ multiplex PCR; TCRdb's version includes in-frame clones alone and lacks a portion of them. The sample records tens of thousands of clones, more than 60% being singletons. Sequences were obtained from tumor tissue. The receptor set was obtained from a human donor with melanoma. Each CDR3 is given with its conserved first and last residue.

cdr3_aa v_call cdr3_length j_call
CASSGGGGHYNEQFF TRBV9 15 TRBJ2-1
CASPIGTGGYGYTF TRBV6-4 14 TRBJ1-2
CALRVNYNEQFF TRBV30 12 TRBJ2-1
CAWSVGNEQYF TRBV30 11 TRBJ2-7
CASSLIDTQYF TRBV7-9 11 TRBJ2-3
CASSIGGSYYGYTF TRBV19 14 TRBJ1-2
CASTPRPGHEQYF TRBV6-6 13 TRBJ2-7
CASSLLAGSYNEQFF TRBV7-2 15 TRBJ2-1
CASSFRSGGYTF TRBV5-5 12 TRBJ1-2
CASSQSQGGVYEQYF TRBV4-1 15 TRBJ2-7
CASSPRRIFGYGYTF TRBV7-8 15 TRBJ1-2
CASSPRRDSKYEQFF TRBV18 15 TRBJ2-1
CASSPGTASYEQYF TRBV5-1 14 TRBJ2-7
CASSLGQRDGYTF TRBV28 13 TRBJ1-2
CASSTGQGQDTF TRBV5-1 12 TRBJ1-2
CASSYGGDYGYTF TRBV6-6 13 TRBJ1-2
CAISEEWAAGPQHF TRBV10-3 14 TRBJ1-5
CASSESSWPGELFF TRBV7-9 14 TRBJ2-2
CAWSVGLDTNYGYTF TRBV30 15 TRBJ1-2
CASSFFPSGSSYNEQFF TRBV11-2 17 TRBJ2-1
CASRQTPGDTGELFF TRBV2 15 TRBJ2-2
CASSLGPTEAFF TRBV7-9 12 TRBJ1-1
CASSHEDTSYEQYF TRBV7-4 14 TRBJ2-7
CASSLGGFRGQDEQFF TRBV28 16 TRBJ2-1
CASSFQGENSPLHF TRBV5-4 14 TRBJ1-6
CAWRAGAGDTIYF TRBV30 13 TRBJ1-3
CAWMGNTGELFF TRBV30 12 TRBJ2-2
CASSLYGQEDYEQYF TRBV5-1 15 TRBJ2-7
CASSEGGGSWNEQYF TRBV2 15 TRBJ2-7
CGATGNYGYTF TRBV28 11 TRBJ1-2
CASRKDLRETQYF TRBV2 13 TRBJ2-5
CASSRTGLTYEQYF TRBV11-2 14 TRBJ2-7